This TCR beta chain was retrieved from a study of blood T cell repertoires in COVID-19. Study-wide background: Sites in the United States, Italy and Spain provided acute and convalescent COVID-19 samples. From T cells, B-cell-depleted T cells, or PBMCs came the material, which was cDNA or gDNA.

The CDR3 totals 13 residues. Germline V gives CDR1 ENHRY, CDR2 SYGVKD. With 11 bases removed from V and 7 bases from J, the gap between germline ends came to 18 bases. Two negative PCRs, clearance, or symptom resolution had been documented for recovered Cohort 3 donors. Assay: immunoSEQ multiplex PCR; the TCRdb copy retains only in-frame clones and omits some. Of 200,000 or so clones in the sample, about 86% were seen once. This sequence was found in a man aged 40-49 years who had recovered from COVID-19. V usage is TRBV10-3 and J usage is TRBJ1-5; the D is unclear. The sequencing sample was made of PBMCs or T cells enriched from blood (not recorded which). CDR3 sequence (DNA): TGTGCCTCCGGGGAGGGAATTTTCCAGCCCCAGCATTTT. This translates into CASGEGIFQPQHF.